This note documents a single T cell receptor beta chain sequence. The antigen remains undetermined. CDR3 length: 16 amino acids. V lost 0 bases and J lost 10; bases outside the gene matches: 11. The germline gives CDR1 MGHRA, CDR2 YSYEKL. This record belongs to a study of T-cell memory formation after mild COVID-19. Libraries for TCRalpha and TCRbeta carried sample barcodes and unique molecular identifiers via 5'RACE. Each CDR3 protein gets one entry after TCRdb re-called the 5' RACE reads with MiXCR. In the table there are some 86,000 distinct CDR3 sequences, roughly 23% of which are singletons. Study conclusions and caveats: Balance between CD4 and CD8 was seen in clones contracting day 15 to 85, and a CD4+ lean was seen in later expanders. CM and EM subsets held most contracting CD4+ clones; EMRA held CD8+ ones. Nothing showed for sure that second-wave clones peaking on day 37 were SARS-CoV-2 specific.

The genes are TRBV4-1 and TRBJ2-1; the match to TRBD2 covers 8 bases. This TCR derives from a man in his late teens or twenties who had mild COVID-19 (a few samples of this study predate the infection). Cell type and time point are not known. Sequences were obtained from PBMCs or a T cell subset sorted from them (not recorded which). The CDR3 region has the DNA TGCGCCAGCAGCCAAGACGGGAGCGGGGGCCGTGGGGAGCAGTTCTTC. It yields the protein CASSQDGSGGRGEQFF.